The T cell receptor (beta chain) under discussion was sequenced for a study of cytomegalovirus exposure and HLA in healthy donors (dated by TCRdb to the late 2010s). Regarding the research as a whole: The approximately 710 repertoires of the first cohort and the 95 to 150 validation repertoires were produced on the same platform, according to a later analysis. The aim of the study was to test whether cataloging public T cell receptors could identify signatures of past pathogen exposure. Besides the first cohort of 666 subjects, a separate validation cohort made up of 120 different subjects was used. The study combined high-throughput TCR immunosequencing, statistical association of individual TCRs with disease status, and machine learning to predict cytomegalovirus infection status.

From its cysteine to its phenylalanine, the CDR3 spans 15 amino acids. This entry keeps only the CDR3 DNA: 45 bases, framed from base 1. CDR1 and CDR2 (SGDLS, YYNGEE) derive from the germline V gene. Trimming accounts for 3 bases at V and 6 bases at J, while the number of junction bases matched to no gene is 4. The donors belonged to the validation cohort of about 110 subjects, which was separate from the roughly 670-subject first cohort. On this clone itself: Its antigen remains undetermined. Within one base of it there is no much larger clone, and no base qualities were kept.

Libraries came from the immunoSEQ multiplex PCR assay. The authors' analysis ran thus. To diagnose cytomegalovirus status from the catalog of TCR beta chain sequences, a statistical classification framework was built. Entries here come from immuneACCESS through TCRdb and include only in-frame sequences with V and J called. Some clones fail to appear in such tables; in the studies checked, an unresolved V gene covers under half of the shortfall, and the cause of the remainder is unknown. The DNA was the basis for D and trimming; V, J and clone size are from that table. This sample has hundreds of thousands of clones in its table, and over 80% of those were observed once. The ten largest account for around 15% of the sample. What the research found in general, with its limitations: Subsequent analysis determined that TCRs grouped into clusters in the first cohort also showed a tendency toward co-occurrence across the roughly 120 validation repertoires, and about 94% of cluster scores exceeded 0. A total of about 150 TCR beta chains were listed by the study as associated with cytomegalovirus. Cytomegalovirus status was reported to be diagnosed by the classifier with high specificity and sensitivity in both the original and validation cohorts. A later analysis had no HLA typing for the validation cohort, so co-occurrence there was scored across all 110 or so repertoires. Most TCR sequences were seen in very few donors, while some public TCRs were found in many individuals. The authors suggested that the approach could potentially be extended to other disease states and immunological phenotypes. In vitro tests confirmed that a few of the cytomegalovirus-associated TCR beta chains recognize cytomegalovirus antigens.

Sequenced material: PBMCs. This receptor chain uses TRBV9 and TRBJ1-5; 12 bases in between match TRBD1. The clonotype was recovered from a woman between 25 and 40 years old in good health and CMV-seropositive. The CDR3 protein: CASSAGTGGRQPQHF. The DNA is as follows: TGTGCCAGCAGCGCCGGGACAGGGGGCCGTCAGCCCCAGCATTTT.